Shown below are 10 T cell receptor beta chains from a single sample sequenced in a study of Ad26.COV2.S vaccination and SARS-CoV-2 variants. Sequenced by immunoSEQ multiplex PCR; TCRdb stores in-frame clones only, minus some. Among some 190,000 clones listed, around 85% were seen once. The sequencing here drew on peripheral blood, taken after recovery from COVID-19. Receptors originate from a human donor who had recovered from COVID-19.

The chain is built from TRBV11-3 and TRBJ1-1; D not resolved. The CDR3 spans 14 residues. Trimming left V 5 bases short and J 0 bases short, with 10 bases between. Germline CDR1 is SGHNT and CDR2 is YENEEA. CDR3 loop: CASSQDFMNTEAFF. CDR3 in DNA: TGTGCCAGCAGCCAGGACTTCATGAACACTGAAGCTTTCTTT.

J is TRBJ2-1 and V is TRBV5-1; D may correspond to TRBD1 or TRBD2 (6 bases each). The V end was cut by 4 bases, the J end by 4 bases, with 12 bases between. CDR3 size: 14 residues. The germline gives CDR1 SGHRS, CDR2 YFSETQ. Here the CDR3 reads CASSPGGQYNEQFF. The CDR3 coding sequence is TGCGCCAGCAGCCCCGGGGGCCAATACAATGAGCAGTTCTTC.

This clone has just one count. The rearrangement links TRBV11-2 to TRBJ2-5; 9 positions agree with TRBD1. The germline V gene encodes CDR1 SGHAT and CDR2 FQNNGV. V was clipped by 1 base and J by 3 bases; unmatched bases: 3. This CDR3 is 15 amino acids long. DNA of the CDR3: TGTGCCAGCAGCTTAGGGGACAGGGTAAAAGAGACCCAGTACTTC. It codes for CASSLGDRVKETQYF.

The chain recombines TRBV6-1 with TRBJ1-4; 7 nucleotides agree with TRBD1. CDR3 length equals 17 residues. V trimming: 2 bases; J trimming: 7 bases; junction bases outside the gene matches: 13. Germline CDR1 and CDR2: MNHNS and SASEGT. CDR3 protein: CASSEPPGQGEGEKLFF. The CDR3 coding sequence is TGTGCCAGCAGTGAACCGCCTGGGCAGGGGGAGGGTGAAAAACTGTTTTTT.

V is TRBV6-5 and J is TRBJ1-4; D possibly corresponds to TRBD1 (6 bases). Trimming removed 3 bases from V and 5 bases from J, with 10 bases in between. This CDR3 spans 14 amino acids. Germline assignment: CDR1 MNHEY and CDR2 SVGAGI. CDR3 loop: CASSYGTNNEKLFF. The CDR3, as DNA: TGTGCCAGCAGTTATGGGACAAACAATGAAAAACTGTTTTTT.

The J gene is TRBJ1-2, the V gene TRBV6-5; 8 bases fit TRBD1. The germline V gene has CDR1 MNHEY and CDR2 SVGAGI. J lost 4 bases, V lost 5 bases, and 6 bases had no gene match. The CDR3 contains 14 residues. The CDR3 reads CASSPGTGSYGYTF. The CDR3 DNA reads TGTGCCAGCAGTCCCGGGACAGGCAGCTATGGCTACACCTTC.

CDR3 sequence reads: CSVEDQGSSYNEQFF. CDR3 DNA: TGCAGCGTTGAAGATCAGGGAAGCTCCTACAATGAGCAGTTCTTC. The chain has TRBV29-1 and TRBJ2-1, with a possible D match to TRBD1 (5 bases). Germline V gene sequence: CDR1 SQVTM, CDR2 ANQGSEA. The CDR3 is made up of 15 amino acids. Trimming shortened V by 0 bases and J by 0 bases, and 9 bases separated the two germline ends.

This rearrangement joins TRBV2 to TRBJ1-1, with no clear D. Deletions cut 6 bases from V and 2 bases from J, with 10 bases between. There are 13 residues in the CDR3. Germline CDR1 reads SNHLY; CDR2 reads FYNNEI. The CDR3 reads CASRERVNTEAFF. CDR3 in DNA: TGTGCCAGCAGGGAACGTGTTAACACTGAAGCTTTCTTT.

With regard to this clone: Other DNA sequences in the sample encode the same CDR3. This rearrangement joins TRBV9 to TRBJ2-7, with D uncertain. V was clipped by 0 bases and J by 5 bases, with 9 bases between them. CDR1 and CDR2 (germline): SGDLS, YYNGEE. The length of the CDR3 is 13 residues. This CDR3 is CASSVAWGDEQYF. The DNA for the CDR3 is TGTGCCAGCAGCGTAGCTTGGGGTGACGAGCAGTACTTC.

The V gene is TRBV28, the J gene TRBJ1-1; D is unresolved. Germline CDR1 reads MDHEN; CDR2 reads SYDVKM. This CDR3 region has 12 residues. Trimming cost V 3 bases and J 7 bases, with 9 bases left between them. CDR3 protein: CASSFPSNEAFF. As DNA, the CDR3 is TGTGCCAGCAGTTTCCCGTCGAATGAAGCTTTCTTT. The full variable domain, its missing parts supplied by reference TRBV28 and TRBJ1-1, is DVKVTQSSRYLVKRTGEKVFLECVQDMDHENMFWYRQDPGLGLRLIYFSYDVKMKEKGDIPEGYSVSREKKERFSLILESASTNQTSMYLCASSFPSNEAFFGQGTRLTVV.